The present TCR beta chain was sequenced within a study of regulatory T cells in long-lasting Graves disease. The time point here: newly diagnosed GD, antithyroid drugs for less than 3 months. Researchers made the TCR library from RNA that was extracted from PBMCs. The authors built TCR beta libraries using iRepertoire HTBI primers and Arm-PCR of CDR3 regions. From the multiplex PCR reads, TCRdb called clonotypes with MiXCR, one entry per CDR3 protein. The top ten clones hold roughly 18% of a sample with 620,000 or so distinct CDR3 sequences, under 20% of them seen once. Germline V lookup: CDR1 MDHEN, CDR2 SYDVKM. The CDR3 contains 17 residues. V lost 2 bases, J lost 3 bases, and 16 bases lay in between. The sample was also linked to a second study, of T cells in Graves' hyperthyroidism and ophthalmopathy.

The material was peripheral blood mononuclear cells (PBMCs), obtained at new diagnosis, from a patient treated with antithyroid drugs. The TCR originated in a woman aged 25 to 45 with Graves disease. The chain joins TRBV28 to TRBJ2-2; D may correspond to TRBD1 or TRBD2 (5 bases each). The DNA for the CDR3 is TGTGCCAGCAGTTTACCTCGGGGCAGGGCGGACACCGGGGAGCTGTTTTTT. It codes for CASSLPRGRADTGELFF.